These 26 T cell receptor beta chains were all obtained from the same sample, sequenced in a study of OX40 agonist ivuxolimab in advanced cancers. The protocol was immunoSEQ multiplex PCR, while the TCRdb copy is restricted to in-frame clones and leaves out a portion. The sample consists of 20,000 to 25,000 clones, about 85% of them appearing once. The material was CD4+ or CD8+ T cells sorted from blood, obtained in a trial of the OX40 agonist ivuxolimab. Receptors were obtained from an adult with an advanced solid tumor such as melanoma, head and neck, liver or kidney cancer.

There are a few counts of this clone. The chain joins TRBV5-6 to TRBJ1-1, with D possibly being TRBD1 (5 bases). V was clipped by 0 bases and J by 5 bases, with 23 bases between them. The CDR3 sequence is 18 residues long. CDR1 is SGHDT and CDR2 is YYEEEE in the germline V gene. The CDR3 bases are TGTGCCAGCAGCTTGGGATTACTCGGGAGTAGGGGTGGTACTGAAGCTTTCTTT. Translating gives CASSLGLLGSRGGTEAFF. The variable domain in full, completed from reference TRBV5-6 and TRBJ1-1, reads DAGVTQSPTHLIKTRGQQVTLRCSPKSGHDTVSWYQQALGQGPQFIFQYYEEEERQRGNFPDRFSGHQFPNYSSELNVNALLLGDSALYLCASSLGLLGSRGGTEAFFGQGTRLTVV.

This clone was seen a handful of times. The CDR3 reads CASSFWVADQPQHF. CDR3 in DNA: TGTGCCAGCAGCTTTTGGGTAGCGGATCAGCCCCAGCATTTT. The chain uses TRBV5-8 and TRBJ1-5; D unresolved. The CDR3 sequence is 14 residues long. V was cut by 2 bases and J by 5 bases, with 11 bases left in between. Germline CDR1 is SGHTS and CDR2 is YDEGEE. Full variable domain (rest looked up from reference TRBV5-8 and TRBJ1-5): EAGVTQSPTHLIKTRGQQATLRCSPISGHTSVYWYQQALGLGLQFLLWYDEGEERNRGNFPPRFSGRQFPNYSSELNVNALELEDSALYLCASSFWVADQPQHFGDGTRLSIL.

The chain is built from TRBV6-5 and TRBJ2-5; D unresolved. Between the trimmed V and J ends, which lost 5 bases and 0 bases, there was a span of 13 bases. Germline V CDR1 and CDR2: MNHEY, SVGAGI. The CDR3 is 15 amino acids. CDR3 residues: CASSPRRPDQETQYF. The CDR3 DNA is TGTGCCAGCAGTCCCCGCCGACCGGACCAAGAGACCCAGTACTTC.

This chain links TRBV30 with TRBJ2-3, with 7 bases lining up with TRBD1. The CDR3 sequence is 15 residues long. Per germline, CDR1 GTSNPN and CDR2 SVGIG (reference sequence). Trimming took 8 bases from V and 1 from J; bases not matched to a gene: 12. The CDR3 DNA is TGTGCCAGCACGCGAACAGGGGAAGGCACAGATACGCAGTATTTT. Amino acid sequence: CASTRTGEGTDTQYF.

V usage is TRBV2 and J usage is TRBJ1-2; 9 bases fit TRBD1. This CDR3 region has 14 residues. With 7 bases clipped from V and 7 bases from J, the junction kept 10 bases outside the gene matches. Germline assignment: CDR1 SNHLY and CDR2 FYNNEI. CDR3 region: CASNMDRGYGGYTF. DNA of the CDR3: TGTGCCAGCAATATGGACAGGGGATACGGTGGCTACACCTTC.

The chain has TRBV28 and TRBJ2-1; 7 positions match TRBD1. Per germline, CDR1 MDHEN and CDR2 SYDVKM. V shed 4 bases and J 0 bases; nucleotides not matched to a gene: 6. There are 16 residues in the CDR3. CDR3 sequence (DNA): TGTGCCAGCAGTTACCAGCCAGGGGGCTCCTACAATGAGCAGTTCTTC. Translation gives CASSYQPGGSYNEQFF.

The chain is built from TRBV6-5 and TRBJ2-3; maybe TRBD2 (6 bases). The length of the CDR3 is 15 residues. V was trimmed by 0 bases and J by 6 bases, leaving 13 bases between them. The germline V gene has CDR1 MNHEY and CDR2 SVGAGI. The CDR3 DNA reads as TGTGCCAGCAGTTACTCCGGGGGTTTTGTGGATACGCAGTATTTT. Translation gives CASSYSGGFVDTQYF.

The chain is built from TRBV30 and TRBJ2-1, with 7 positions matching TRBD2. This CDR3 is 14 amino acids long. Trimming took 4 bases from V and 4 from J; bases not matched to a gene: 7. The germline gives CDR1 GTSNPN, CDR2 SVGIG (reference sequence). The CDR3 region has the DNA TGTGCCTGGACCTGGGGGGGACCATACAATGAGCAGTTCTTC. It translates to CAWTWGGPYNEQFF.

The sample holds one count of this clone. The chain employs TRBV12-2 and TRBJ2-5; whether TRBD1, the table's D call, matches the DNA was not checked. Judging by the DNA end, TRBJ2-7 fits better; the J call may be wrong. TRBV12-2 is flagged as a pseudogene. This CDR3 has 14 amino acids. The chain's CDR3 is CASRLGRGPYEQYF. The CDR3 DNA sequence: TGTGCAAGTCGCTTAGGCAGGGGCCCCTACGAGCAGTACTTC.

V usage is TRBV28 and J usage is TRBJ2-3; 9 bases agree with TRBD1. Unmatched junction bases numbered 4, after V lost 5 bases and J lost 4 bases. Germline V gives CDR1 MDHEN, CDR2 SYDVKM. The CDR3 has 14 residues. CDR3 nucleotide sequence: TGTGCCAGCAGTACCACAGGGGGCGCAGATACGCAGTATTTT. Protein product: CASSTTGGADTQYF.

The chain is built from TRBV19 and TRBJ2-3; D is ambiguous. CDR3 length: 13 residues. V was cut by 6 bases and J by 0 bases, with 7 bases left in between. Per the germline V gene, CDR1 is LNHDA and CDR2 is SQIVND (reference sequence). The DNA of the CDR3 is TGTGCCAGTAGCCCCGCAAGCACAGATACGCAGTATTTT. Its translation: CASSPASTDTQYF.

The chain is built from TRBV21-1 and TRBJ1-2; the D segment call TRBD1 is taken from the table without a DNA check. TRBV21-1 is a documented pseudogene. The CDR3 covers 16 residues. The CDR3 DNA sequence: TGTGCCAGCAGCACTCTCCGCAGGGATTTTAACTATGGCTACACCTTC. This translates into CASSTLRRDFNYGYTF.

V is TRBV5-4 and J is TRBJ2-7; D is ambiguous. Per the germline V gene, CDR1 is SGHNT and CDR2 is YYREEE (reference sequence). V shed 4 bases and J shed 2 bases, with 13 bases lying between them. The CDR3 loop spans 14 amino acids. The CDR3 nucleotides are TGTGCCAGCAGCCAGGAAAAGAGCACCTACGAGCAGTACTTC. Its protein product is CASSQEKSTYEQYF.

The chain is built from TRBV13 and TRBJ2-7, with a weak D call TRBD2 (6 bases). The germline V gene has CDR1 PRHDT and CDR2 FYEKMQ (reference sequence). The CDR3 runs to 16 residues. V dropped 5 bases and J dropped 4 bases, with 21 bases sitting between them. The CDR3 loop is CASSPPPGLQEYEQYF. In DNA, the CDR3 is TGTGCCAGCAGCCCGCCCCCGGGACTCCAAGAGTACGAGCAGTACTTC.

The gene calls are TRBV6-1 and TRBJ2-3; tentative D call: TRBD2 (7 bases). The CDR3 contains 16 residues. Trimming took off 0 bases at V and 4 bases at J, with 14 bases between the two ends. Germline CDR1 MNHNS, CDR2 SASEGT. CDR3 DNA: TGTGCCAGCAGTGAAGCGGCGGGGGCTGGGGCAGATACGCAGTATTTT. Amino acid sequence: CASSEAAGAGADTQYF.

The chain couples TRBV30 to TRBJ1-2, with TRBD1 matching over 8 bases. V lost 3 bases to trimming and J lost 7 bases; unmatched junction nucleotides: 13. Germline V CDR1 and CDR2: GTSNPN, SVGIG (reference sequence). The CDR3 loop spans 15 amino acids. CDR3 amino acids: CAWRIGRTGISGYTF. DNA for the CDR3: TGTGCCTGGAGAATTGGGCGGACAGGGATTAGTGGCTACACCTTC.

The chain uses TRBV6-5 and TRBJ2-2; D assignment may be TRBD1 or TRBD2 (5 bases each). CDR3 length: 14 residues. The germline gives CDR1 MNHEY, CDR2 SVGAGI. The germline V and J ends were trimmed by 6 bases and 6 bases, with 14 bases remaining between them. CDR3 DNA: TGTGCCAGCAGGACAAGAGGGGATTCCGGGGAGCTGTTTTTT. Its translation is CASRTRGDSGELFF.

The chain carries TRBV6-5 and TRBJ2-3, with TRBD2 matching 9 bases. Germline V gene lookup returns CDR1 MNHEY and CDR2 SVGAGI. This CDR3 is 14 amino acids long. V shed 6 bases and J 6 bases; nucleotides not matched to a gene: 7. The CDR3 protein is CASRVAGATDTQYF. CDR3 coding DNA: TGTGCCAGCAGGGTAGCGGGAGCGACTGATACGCAGTATTTT.

The CDR3 DNA reads TGTGCCAGCAGCTACGGGGACAGTACGACGTACGAGCAGTACTTC. It is translated as CASSYGDSTTYEQYF. The rearrangement uses TRBV11-2 and TRBJ2-5; TRBD1 aligns across 7 bases. With the DNA end fitting TRBJ2-7 better, the J assignment may be wrong. Germline-derived CDR1 and CDR2 are SGHAT and FQNNGV. This CDR3 has 15 amino acids.

The chain has TRBV7-7 and TRBJ2-7; possible D gene TRBD1, 6 bases. CDR3 size: 14 residues. V gave up 5 bases and J gave up 6 bases, with 17 bases separating them. Germline CDR1 reads SSHAT; CDR2 reads FNYEAQ (reference sequence). The CDR3 loop is CASSRTDRTGEQYF. The CDR3 DNA follows: TGTGCCAGCAGCCGGACAGATCGTACGGGCGAGCAGTACTTC. Full variable domain (rest looked up from reference TRBV7-7 and TRBJ2-7): GAGVSQSPRYKVTKRGQDVTLRCDPISSHATLYWYQQALGQGPEFLTYFNYEAQPDKSGLPSDRFSAERPEGSISTLTIQRTEQRDSAMYRCASSRTDRTGEQYFGPGTRLTVT.

The chain joins TRBV7-8 to TRBJ1-1; TRBD1 aligns across 10 bases. The junction had 3 bases not matched to a gene; V was cut back by 5 bases and J by 3 bases. The germline V gene encodes CDR1 SGHVS and CDR2 FQNEAQ. CDR3 length: 14 residues. CDR3 nucleotide sequence: TGTGCCAGCAGCCCTGGACAGGGGGACACTGAAGCTTTCTTT. Translating it yields CASSPGQGDTEAFF.

The gene calls are TRBV30 and TRBJ2-3; tentatively, D is TRBD1 (6 bases). This CDR3 is 15 amino acids long. The V end was cut by 2 bases, the J end by 3 bases, with 15 bases between. The germline V gene encodes CDR1 GTSNPN and CDR2 SVGIG (reference sequence). The CDR3 loop reads CAWSSLQGLTDTQYF. CDR3 DNA: TGTGCCTGGAGTTCCCTACAGGGTTTGACAGATACGCAGTATTTT.

This rearrangement joins TRBV23-1 to TRBJ2-7, with TRBD1 matching over 12 bases. TRBV23-1 is recorded as an ORF, its role being uncertain. The CDR3 sequence is 20 residues long. The ends lost 1 base at V and 1 base at J; junction bases unmatched: 14. This chain's CDR3 is CASSQYPSPRDRGQSYEQYF. The CDR3, as DNA: TGCGCCAGCAGTCAATATCCCTCCCCCCGGGACAGGGGGCAATCCTACGAGCAGTACTTC.

Here the CDR3 DNA reads TGTGCCAGCATAAAAAAGATGACCGGGACAGGTGGATTAGAGACCCAGTACTTC. Translated: CASIKKMTGTGGLETQYF. The chain recombines TRBV5-4 with TRBJ2-5; the match to TRBD1 covers 8 bases. Germline assignment: CDR1 SGHNT and CDR2 YYREEE (reference sequence). Unmatched junction bases numbered 20, after V lost 6 bases and J lost 4 bases. The CDR3 runs 18 residues.

The chain combines TRBV5-6 with TRBJ2-1; D is possibly TRBD2 (7 bases). CDR3 length: 14 residues. The V end lost 6 bases, the J end lost 7 bases, and 17 bases lay between the germline ends. Per germline, CDR1 SGHDT and CDR2 YYEEEE. CDR3 DNA sequence: TGTGCCAGCACTTCACGAGGGGGGGTGAATGAGCAGTTCTTC. Translation: CASTSRGGVNEQFF.

The chain recombines TRBV27 with TRBJ2-1; D remains ambiguous. V shed 6 bases and J shed 5 bases, with 20 bases lying between them. CDR1 is MNHEY and CDR2 is SMNVEV in the germline V gene (reference sequence). This CDR3 has 16 amino acids. DNA for the CDR3: TGTGCCAGCAGAATCCAAGTTGACCCCACAAACAATGAGCAGTTCTTC. Residues: CASRIQVDPTNNEQFF.